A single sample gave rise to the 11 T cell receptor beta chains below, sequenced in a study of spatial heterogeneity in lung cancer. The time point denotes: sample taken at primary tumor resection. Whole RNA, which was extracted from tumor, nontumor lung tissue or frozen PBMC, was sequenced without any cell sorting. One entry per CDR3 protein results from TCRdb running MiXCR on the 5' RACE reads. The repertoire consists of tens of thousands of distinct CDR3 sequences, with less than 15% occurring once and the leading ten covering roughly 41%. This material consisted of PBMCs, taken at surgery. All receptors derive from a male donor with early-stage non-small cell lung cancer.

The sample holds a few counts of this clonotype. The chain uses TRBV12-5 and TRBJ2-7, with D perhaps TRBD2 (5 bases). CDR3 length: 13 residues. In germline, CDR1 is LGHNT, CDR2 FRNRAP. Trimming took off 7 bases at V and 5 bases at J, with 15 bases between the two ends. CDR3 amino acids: CASAQDGDNEQYF. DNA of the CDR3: TGTGCTAGTGCCCAAGACGGGGATAACGAGCAGTACTTC.

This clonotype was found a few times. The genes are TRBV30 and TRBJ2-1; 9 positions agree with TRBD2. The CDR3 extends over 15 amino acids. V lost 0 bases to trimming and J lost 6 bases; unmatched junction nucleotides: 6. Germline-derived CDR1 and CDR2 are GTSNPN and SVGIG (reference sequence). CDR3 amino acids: CAWSVVLAGTNEQFF. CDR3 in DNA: TGTGCCTGGAGTGTAGTTCTAGCGGGAACCAATGAGCAGTTCTTC. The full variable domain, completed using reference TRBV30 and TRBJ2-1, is SQTIHQWPATLVQPVGSPLSLECTVEGTSNPNLYWYRQAAGRGLQLLFYSVGIGQISSEVPQNLSASRPQDRQFILSSKKLLLSDSGFYLCAWSVVLAGTNEQFFGPGTRLTVL.

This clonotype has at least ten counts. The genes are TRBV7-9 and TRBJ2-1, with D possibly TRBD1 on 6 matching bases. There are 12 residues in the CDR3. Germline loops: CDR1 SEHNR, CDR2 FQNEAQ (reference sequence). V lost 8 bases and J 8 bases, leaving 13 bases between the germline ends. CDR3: CASGPYRDEQFF. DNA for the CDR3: TGTGCCAGCGGTCCTTACAGGGATGAGCAGTTCTTC. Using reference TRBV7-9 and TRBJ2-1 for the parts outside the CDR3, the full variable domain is DTGVSQNPRHKITKRGQNVTFRCDPISEHNRLYWYRQTLGQGPEFLTYFQNEAQLEKSRLLSDRFSAERPKGSFSTLEIQRTEQGDSAMYLCASGPYRDEQFFGPGTRLTVL.

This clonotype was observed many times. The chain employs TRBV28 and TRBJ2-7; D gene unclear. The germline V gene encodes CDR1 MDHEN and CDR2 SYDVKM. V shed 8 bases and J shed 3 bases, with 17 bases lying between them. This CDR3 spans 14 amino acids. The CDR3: CASGRRQEIYEQYF. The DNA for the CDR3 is TGTGCCAGCGGACGAAGGCAGGAGATCTACGAGCAGTACTTC.

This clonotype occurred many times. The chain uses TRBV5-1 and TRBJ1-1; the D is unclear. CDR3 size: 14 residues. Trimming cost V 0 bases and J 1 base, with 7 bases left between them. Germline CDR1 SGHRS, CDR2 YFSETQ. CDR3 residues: CASSLGRENTEAFF. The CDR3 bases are TGCGCCAGCAGCTTGGGGAGGGAGAACACTGAAGCTTTCTTT.

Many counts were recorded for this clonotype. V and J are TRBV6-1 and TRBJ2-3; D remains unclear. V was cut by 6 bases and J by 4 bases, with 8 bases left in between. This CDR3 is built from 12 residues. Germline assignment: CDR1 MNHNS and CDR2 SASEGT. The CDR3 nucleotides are TGTGCCAGCAGGGCCCAATCAGATACGCAGTATTTT. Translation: CASRAQSDTQYF.

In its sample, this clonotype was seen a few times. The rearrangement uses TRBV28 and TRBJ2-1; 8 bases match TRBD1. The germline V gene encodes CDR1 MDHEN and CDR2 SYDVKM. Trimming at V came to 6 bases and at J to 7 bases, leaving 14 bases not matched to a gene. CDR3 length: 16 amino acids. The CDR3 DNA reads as TGTGCCAGCAGCATAGCCGGGACAGGAGGGTATAATGAGCAGTTCTTC. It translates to CASSIAGTGGYNEQFF.

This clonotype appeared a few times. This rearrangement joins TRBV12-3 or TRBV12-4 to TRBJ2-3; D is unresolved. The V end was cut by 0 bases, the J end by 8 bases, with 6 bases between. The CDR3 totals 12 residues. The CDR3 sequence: CASSLALSTQYF. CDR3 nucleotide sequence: TGTGCCAGCAGTTTAGCGTTAAGTACGCAGTATTTT.

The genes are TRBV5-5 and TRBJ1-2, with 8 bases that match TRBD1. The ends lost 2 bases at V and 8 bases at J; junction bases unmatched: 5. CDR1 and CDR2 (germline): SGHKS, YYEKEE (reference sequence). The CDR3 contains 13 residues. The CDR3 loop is CASSFLDRDGYTF. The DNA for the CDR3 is TGTGCCAGCAGCTTCTTGGACAGGGACGGCTACACCTTC.

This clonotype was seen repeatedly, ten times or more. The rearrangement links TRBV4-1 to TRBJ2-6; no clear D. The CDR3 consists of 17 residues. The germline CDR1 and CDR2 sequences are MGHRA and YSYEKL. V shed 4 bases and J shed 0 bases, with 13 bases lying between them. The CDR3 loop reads CASSPSEGRSGANVLTF. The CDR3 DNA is TGCGCCAGCAGCCCGTCGGAAGGTCGCTCTGGGGCCAACGTCCTGACTTTC.

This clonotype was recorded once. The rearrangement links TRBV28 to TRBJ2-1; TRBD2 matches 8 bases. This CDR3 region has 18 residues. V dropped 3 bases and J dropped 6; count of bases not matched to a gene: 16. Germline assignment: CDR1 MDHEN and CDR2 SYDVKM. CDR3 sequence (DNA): TGTGCCAGCAGTTTGAGATATAGCGGGACTAGGCTGGCCAATGAGCAGTTCTTC. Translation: CASSLRYSGTRLANEQFF.